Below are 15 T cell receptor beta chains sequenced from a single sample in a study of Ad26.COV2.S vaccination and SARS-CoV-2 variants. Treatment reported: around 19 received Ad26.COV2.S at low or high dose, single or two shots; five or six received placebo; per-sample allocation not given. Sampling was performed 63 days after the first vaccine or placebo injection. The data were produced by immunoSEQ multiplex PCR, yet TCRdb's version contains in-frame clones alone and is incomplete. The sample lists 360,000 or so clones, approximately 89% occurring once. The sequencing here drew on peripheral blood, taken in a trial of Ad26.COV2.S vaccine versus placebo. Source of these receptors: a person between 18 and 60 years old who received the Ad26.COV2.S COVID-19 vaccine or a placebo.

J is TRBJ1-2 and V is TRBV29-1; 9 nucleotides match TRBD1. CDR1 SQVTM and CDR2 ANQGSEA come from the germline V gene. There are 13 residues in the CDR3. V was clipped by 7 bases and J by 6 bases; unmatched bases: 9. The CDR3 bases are TGCAGCGCTACAGGGGGCGAGGAACATGGCTACACCTTC. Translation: CSATGGEEHGYTF.

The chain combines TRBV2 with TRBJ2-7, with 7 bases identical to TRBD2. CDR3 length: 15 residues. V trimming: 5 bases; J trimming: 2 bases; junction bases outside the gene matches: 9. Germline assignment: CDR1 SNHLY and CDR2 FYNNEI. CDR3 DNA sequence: TGTGCCAGCAGTCGTACTAGCGAGATAACCTACGAGCAGTACTTC. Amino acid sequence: CASSRTSEITYEQYF.

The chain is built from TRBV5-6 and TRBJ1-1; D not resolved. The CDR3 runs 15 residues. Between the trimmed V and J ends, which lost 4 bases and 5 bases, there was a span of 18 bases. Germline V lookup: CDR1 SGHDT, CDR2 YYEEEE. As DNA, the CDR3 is TGTGCCAGCAGCAACCCGGGGAATCATGGGACTGAAGCTTTCTTT. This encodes CASSNPGNHGTEAFF.

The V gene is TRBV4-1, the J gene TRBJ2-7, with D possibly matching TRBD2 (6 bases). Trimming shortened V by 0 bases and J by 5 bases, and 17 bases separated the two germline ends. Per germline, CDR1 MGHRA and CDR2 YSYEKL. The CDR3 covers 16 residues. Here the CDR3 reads CASSQEPGVLADEQYF. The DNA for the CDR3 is TGCGCCAGCAGCCAAGAGCCAGGCGTACTAGCAGACGAGCAGTACTTC.

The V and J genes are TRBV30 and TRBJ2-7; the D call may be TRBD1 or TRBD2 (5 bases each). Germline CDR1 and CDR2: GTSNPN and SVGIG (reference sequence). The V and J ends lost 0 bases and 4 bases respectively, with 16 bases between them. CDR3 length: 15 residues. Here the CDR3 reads CAWSVGTAGGYEQYF. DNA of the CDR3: TGTGCCTGGAGTGTAGGGACCGCCGGAGGATACGAGCAGTACTTC.

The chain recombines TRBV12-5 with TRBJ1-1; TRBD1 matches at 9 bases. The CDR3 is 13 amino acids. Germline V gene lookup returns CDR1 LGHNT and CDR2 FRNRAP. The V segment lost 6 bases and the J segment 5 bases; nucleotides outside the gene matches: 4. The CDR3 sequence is CASGRDRETEAFF. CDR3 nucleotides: TGTGCTAGTGGCAGGGACAGGGAGACTGAAGCTTTCTTT.

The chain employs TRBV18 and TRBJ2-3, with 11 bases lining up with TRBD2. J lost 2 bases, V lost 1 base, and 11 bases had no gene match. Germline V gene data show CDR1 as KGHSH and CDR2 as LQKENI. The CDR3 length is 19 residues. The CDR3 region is CASSPRVAGGPATTDTQYF. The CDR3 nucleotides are TGTGCCAGCTCACCACGGGTAGCGGGAGGGCCAGCAACCACAGATACGCAGTATTTT. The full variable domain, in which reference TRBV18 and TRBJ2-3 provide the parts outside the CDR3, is NAGVMQNPRHLVRRRGQEARLRCSPMKGHSHVYWYRQLPEEGLKFMVYLQKENIIDESGMPKERFSAEFPKEGPSILRIQQVVRGDSAAYFCASSPRVAGGPATTDTQYFGPGTRLTVL.

CDR3 nucleotides: TGTGCCATCAGTGAGTCGATGCGGGAGAATGAGCAGTTCTTC. Translated, it gives CAISESMRENEQFF. The V and J genes are TRBV10-3 and TRBJ2-1, with 7 bases matching TRBD2. With V trimmed by 0 bases and J by 7 bases, 3 bases remained unmatched. CDR1 and CDR2 (germline): ENHRY, SYGVKD. The CDR3 is 14 residues long.

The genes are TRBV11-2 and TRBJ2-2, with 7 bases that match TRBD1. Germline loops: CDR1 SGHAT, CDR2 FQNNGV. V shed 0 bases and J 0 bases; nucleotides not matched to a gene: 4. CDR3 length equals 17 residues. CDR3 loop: CASSLDWDSANTGELFF. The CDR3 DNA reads TGTGCCAGCAGCTTAGATTGGGACAGCGCGAACACCGGGGAGCTGTTTTTT.

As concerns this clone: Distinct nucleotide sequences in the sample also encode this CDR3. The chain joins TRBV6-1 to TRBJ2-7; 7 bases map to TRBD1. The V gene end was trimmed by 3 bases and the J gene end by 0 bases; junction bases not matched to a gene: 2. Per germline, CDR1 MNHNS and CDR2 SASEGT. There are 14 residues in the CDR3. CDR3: CASSEGDSSYEQYF. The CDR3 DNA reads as TGTGCCAGCAGTGAGGGGGACAGCTCCTACGAGCAGTACTTC.

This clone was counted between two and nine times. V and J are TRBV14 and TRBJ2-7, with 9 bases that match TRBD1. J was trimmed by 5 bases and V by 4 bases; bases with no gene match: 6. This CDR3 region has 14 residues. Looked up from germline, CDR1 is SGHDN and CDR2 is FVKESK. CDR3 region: CASSPGQGSHEQYF. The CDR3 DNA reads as TGTGCCAGCAGCCCGGGACAGGGTTCCCACGAGCAGTACTTC.

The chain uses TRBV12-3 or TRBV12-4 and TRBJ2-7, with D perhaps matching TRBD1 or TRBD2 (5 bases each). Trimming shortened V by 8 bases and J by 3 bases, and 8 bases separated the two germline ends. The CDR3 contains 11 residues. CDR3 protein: CASGGGYEQYF. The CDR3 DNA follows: TGTGCCAGCGGGGGTGGCTACGAGCAGTACTTC.

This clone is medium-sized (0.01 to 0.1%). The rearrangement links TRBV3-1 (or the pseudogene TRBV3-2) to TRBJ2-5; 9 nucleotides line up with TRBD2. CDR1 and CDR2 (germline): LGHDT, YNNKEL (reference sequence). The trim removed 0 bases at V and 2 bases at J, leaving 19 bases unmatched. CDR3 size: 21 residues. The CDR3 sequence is CASSQDIPEASGIVGQETQYF. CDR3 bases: TGTGCCAGCAGCCAAGATATCCCCGAGGCTAGCGGGATAGTGGGGCAAGAGACCCAGTACTTC.

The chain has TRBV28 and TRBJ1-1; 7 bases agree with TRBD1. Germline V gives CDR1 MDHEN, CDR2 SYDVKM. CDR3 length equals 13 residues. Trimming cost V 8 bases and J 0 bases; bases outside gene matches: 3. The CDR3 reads CASLGQMNTEAFF. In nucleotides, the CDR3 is TGTGCCAGCCTGGGACAGATGAACACTGAAGCTTTCTTT.

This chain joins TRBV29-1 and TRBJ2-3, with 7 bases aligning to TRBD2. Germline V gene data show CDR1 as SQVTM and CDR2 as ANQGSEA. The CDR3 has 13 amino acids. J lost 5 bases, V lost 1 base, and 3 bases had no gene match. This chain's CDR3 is CSVEGGRRDTQYF. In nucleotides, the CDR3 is TGCAGCGTTGAAGGCGGGAGAAGAGATACGCAGTATTTT.